This TCR beta chain came from a study of T cells after yellow fever vaccination. This clonotype occurred many times. TCRdb re-analysed the 5' RACE reads in MiXCR, keeping a single row per CDR3 protein. Of approximately 550,000 distinct CDR3 sequences in the sample, around 21% are singletons; the top ten hold about 13%. The CDR3 loop spans 14 amino acids. Germline-derived CDR1 and CDR2 are SEHNR and FQNEAQ (reference sequence). Trimming cost V 3 bases and J 5 bases; bases outside gene matches: 4. The source was PBMCs, collected 15 days after the yellow fever booster vaccination. The chain uses TRBV7-9 and TRBJ2-5; 9 nucleotides align to TRBD1. The sequence derives from a man aged 25-45 years who received the YFV17D yellow fever vaccine. CDR3 residues: CASSFTGGRETQYF. CDR3 coding DNA: TGTGCCAGCAGCTTCACAGGGGGCAGGGAGACCCAGTACTTC.